The present entry profiles one T cell receptor (beta chain) with its context. The CDR3 runs to 15 residues. The trim removed 3 bases at V and 7 bases at J, leaving 4 bases unmatched. CDR1 and CDR2 from the germline V gene are SGHAT and FQNNGV. Methods used by the authors: Counts of nucleated cells, estimated from reference gene primer amplification, were obtained. Method: immunoSEQ multiplex PCR; TCRdb's copy keeps in-frame clones and lacks some. V, J and clone size are taken as reported in that table, and D and trimming were inferred from the DNA itself. The table records a few hundred thousand clones, approximately 78% of them present only once. This sample is part of a study of blood T cell repertoires in COVID-19. Overall study context: Researchers got acute and convalescent COVID-19 samples from the United States, Italy and Spain. The analysed material was cDNA or gDNA that came from T cells, B-cell-depleted T cells, or PBMCs.

V is TRBV11-2 and J is TRBJ2-2, with 11 bases identical to TRBD2. Sequencing was performed on peripheral blood. The clonotype comes from a woman at least 80 years old with acute or convalescent COVID-19. The chain's CDR3 is CASSFLAGGDGELFF. CDR3 sequence (DNA): TGTGCCAGCAGCTTTTTAGCGGGAGGGGACGGGGAGCTGTTTTTT.